The 22 T cell receptor beta chains in this list originate from one sample, sequenced in a study of response to subunit inactivated influenza vaccine. TCRdb used MiXCR to reprocess the RT-PCR reads, holding one entry per CDR3 protein. The sample has about 780,000 distinct CDR3 sequences; approximately 17% are singletons. The source was PBMCs from blood, collected roughly 5 days after vaccination. The receptors stem from a man between 45 and 60 years old who received an inactivated influenza vaccine.

This clonotype was counted ten times or more. This chain uses TRBV6-5 with TRBJ1-4; D ambiguous. CDR1 and CDR2 (germline): MNHEY, SVGAGI. This CDR3 is built from 15 residues. V was clipped by 0 bases and J by 7 bases, with 12 bases between them. The CDR3 spells CASSYSGGLGEKLFF. CDR3 nucleotide sequence: TGTGCCAGCAGTTACTCTGGAGGTCTCGGTGAAAAACTGTTTTTT.

This clonotype was detected only a few times. The rearrangement links TRBV6-2 or TRBV6-3 to TRBJ2-7; 8 bases match TRBD2. V lost 6 bases and J lost 4; bases outside the gene matches: 8. The CDR3 runs 14 residues. Germline loops: CDR1 MNHEY, CDR2 SVGEGT. The CDR3 spells CASRRTGTRYEQYF. CDR3 sequence (DNA): TGTGCCAGCAGACGGACCGGGACTAGGTACGAGCAGTACTTC.

This chain joins TRBV4-3 and TRBJ1-4; D is ambiguous. V was shortened by 0 bases and J by 8 bases, with 19 bases between the two germline ends. Germline lookup yields CDR1 LGHNA and CDR2 YSLEER. The CDR3 runs 17 residues. Here the CDR3 reads CASSQEVITDYGEKLFF. In nucleotides, the CDR3 is TGCGCCAGCAGCCAAGAGGTTATAACCGACTACGGGGAAAAACTGTTTTTT.

The chain links TRBV7-2 to TRBJ2-2, with D perhaps matching TRBD1 (5 bases). The CDR3 contains 15 residues. Germline V gives CDR1 SGHTA, CDR2 FQGNSA. V lost 4 bases and J 3 bases, leaving 12 bases between the germline ends. This CDR3 reads CASSSQSRDTGELFF. The CDR3 DNA follows: TGTGCCAGCAGCTCTCAAAGCAGGGACACCGGGGAGCTGTTTTTT.

A few counts support this clonotype. The chain combines TRBV7-8 with TRBJ1-3; D unclear. V lost 1 base and J 4 bases, leaving 11 bases between the germline ends. Per germline, CDR1 SGHVS and CDR2 FQNEAQ. The CDR3 has 15 residues. The CDR3 region has the DNA TGTGCCAGCAGCTTAGGTGGCTTGAGGGGAAACACCATATATTTT. Protein sequence: CASSLGGLRGNTIYF.

This clonotype has more than one count but fewer than ten. J is TRBJ2-1 and V is TRBV4-3; D may be TRBD2 (6 bases). Per the germline V gene, CDR1 is LGHNA and CDR2 is YSLEER. Between the trimmed V and J ends, which lost 0 bases and 2 bases, there was a span of 14 bases. The CDR3 extends over 17 amino acids. The CDR3 here is CASSQDFGGMAYNEQFF. The CDR3, as DNA: TGCGCCAGCAGCCAAGATTTCGGCGGGATGGCCTACAATGAGCAGTTCTTC.

This clonotype was found a few times. The chain is built from TRBV7-8 and TRBJ2-3, with 9 bases fitting TRBD1. Germline CDR1 reads SGHVS; CDR2 reads FQNEAQ. The CDR3 has 16 residues. With 4 bases clipped from V and 0 bases from J, the junction kept 5 bases outside the gene matches. CDR3 sequence: CASSWDRVTSTDTQYF. CDR3 DNA sequence: TGTGCCAGCAGCTGGGACAGGGTGACTAGCACAGATACGCAGTATTTT.

This clonotype was observed a few times. The V call is TRBV30, the J call TRBJ1-2; no clear D gene. Deletions cut 0 bases from V and 3 bases from J, with 11 bases between. The CDR3 is made up of 14 amino acids. Germline CDR1 is GTSNPN and CDR2 is SVGIG (reference sequence). The chain's CDR3 is CAWSVRSAYYGYTF. In DNA form, the CDR3 reads TGTGCCTGGAGTGTACGATCGGCTTACTATGGCTACACCTTC.

This clonotype has more than one count but fewer than ten. The chain has TRBV9 and TRBJ2-2; 10 nucleotides match TRBD2. Germline CDR1 is SGDLS and CDR2 is YYNGEE. J lost 7 bases, V lost 2 bases, and 11 bases had no gene match. The CDR3 sequence is 17 residues long. The CDR3 DNA is TGTGCCAGCAGCGTGGCCCTAGCGGGAGCGGAGAACGGGGAGCTGTTTTTT. Translating it yields CASSVALAGAENGELFF.

This clonotype was detected only a few times. One end of the junction fails to match germline, which may point to a read error. The genes are TRBV5-6 and TRBJ1-2; D is unresolved. The CDR3 length is 11 residues. In germline, CDR1 is SGHDT, CDR2 YYEEEE. The CDR3 DNA reads TGTGCCAGCAGCTTTGGGATGGGTCCCAGATTC. It specifies CASSFGMGPRF.

V and J are TRBV6-6 and TRBJ1-1; possibly TRBD1 for D (5 bases). V was clipped by 3 bases and J by 7 bases, with 9 bases between them. Germline V gene sequence: CDR1 MNHNY, CDR2 SVGAGI (reference sequence). CDR3 size: 12 residues. The CDR3 sequence is CASSYRGVEAFF. CDR3 bases: TGTGCCAGCAGTTATCGAGGGGTTGAAGCTTTCTTT.

This clonotype has just a few counts. The chain has TRBV12-3 or TRBV12-4 and TRBJ2-3; D is possibly TRBD2 (7 bases). This CDR3 has 15 residues. Trimming left V 3 bases short and J 1 base short, with 11 bases between. DNA of the CDR3: TGTGCCAGCAGTTTCCGGCGGGGGCGCACAGATACGCAGTATTTT. Amino acid sequence: CASSFRRGRTDTQYF.

In this sample, this clonotype turned up a few times. The V and J genes are TRBV28 and TRBJ2-3; no definite D call. Germline V gene lookup returns CDR1 MDHEN and CDR2 SYDVKM. CDR3 size: 14 residues. V was cut by 5 bases and J by 4 bases, with 13 bases left in between. The CDR3 reads CASSTQPQADTQYF. The CDR3 DNA sequence: TGTGCCAGCAGTACGCAACCGCAAGCAGATACGCAGTATTTT.

The chain employs TRBV20-1 and TRBJ1-1; no clear D. The germline V and J ends were trimmed by 2 bases and 4 bases, with 11 bases remaining between them. CDR3 size: 13 residues. Germline CDR1 DFQATT, CDR2 SNEGSKA (reference sequence). This chain's CDR3 is CSARFGRVTEAFF. CDR3 nucleotide sequence: TGCAGTGCTAGATTCGGTAGGGTCACTGAAGCTTTCTTT.

The chain employs TRBV20-1 and TRBJ2-7; 11 bases match TRBD2. Germline values: CDR1 DFQATT, CDR2 SNEGSKA (reference sequence). CDR3 length equals 14 residues. Unmatched junction bases numbered 5, after V lost 5 bases and J lost 2 bases. CDR3 amino acids: CSAGTSGLTYEQYF. The CDR3, as DNA: TGCAGTGCTGGGACTAGCGGACTAACCTACGAGCAGTACTTC.

A few counts support this clonotype. CDR3 region: CASSQVPGDTQYF. The CDR3 DNA reads TGCGCCAGCAGCCAGGTGCCGGGGGATACGCAGTATTTT. J is TRBJ2-3 and V is TRBV4-3, with D maybe TRBD2 (5 bases). Germline V gene sequence: CDR1 LGHNA, CDR2 YSLEER. The CDR3 is 13 amino acids. V dropped 3 bases and J dropped 6 bases, with 10 bases sitting between them.

This clonotype was detected only a few times. The rearrangement links TRBV11-2 to TRBJ2-7, with 8 bases lining up with TRBD2. V trimming: 1 base; J trimming: 2 bases; junction bases outside the gene matches: 4. This CDR3 has 15 amino acids. Germline V lookup: CDR1 SGHAT, CDR2 FQNNGV. For the CDR3, the DNA is TGTGCCAGCAGCTTAGGCATCGGGAGGGCCTACGAGCAGTACTTC. Protein product: CASSLGIGRAYEQYF. Filled out from reference TRBV11-2 and TRBJ2-7, the complete variable domain reads EAGVAQSPRYKIIEKRQSVAFWCNPISGHATLYWYQQILGQGPKLLIQFQNNGVVDDSQLPKDRFSAERLKGVDSTLKIQPAKLEDSAVYLCASSLGIGRAYEQYFGPGTRLTVT.

This clonotype was picked up a small number of times. V gene TRBV10-2 combines with J gene TRBJ1-5, with D uncertain. Germline lookup yields CDR1 WSHSY and CDR2 SAAADI. V shed 8 bases and J shed 0 bases, with 11 bases lying between them. CDR3 length: 14 amino acids. This CDR3 reads CASGPDLSNQPQHF. The CDR3 DNA sequence: TGCGCCAGCGGCCCCGACCTTAGCAATCAGCCCCAGCATTTT.

This clonotype was observed a few times. The J gene is TRBJ2-5, the V gene TRBV2; D not resolved. Per the germline V gene, CDR1 is SNHLY and CDR2 is FYNNEI. The CDR3 sequence is 15 residues long. V lost 4 bases to trimming and J lost 1 base, with 13 bases between them. The CDR3 loop reads CASSGTRSFQETQYF. The DNA for the CDR3 is TGTGCCAGCAGTGGAACGAGGTCCTTCCAAGAGACCCAGTACTTC.

This clonotype has ten or more counts. The rearrangement links TRBV5-5 to TRBJ2-7; the match to TRBD2 covers 10 bases. With V trimmed by 4 bases and J by 4 bases, 8 bases remained unmatched. The germline CDR1 and CDR2 sequences are SGHKS and YYEKEE (reference sequence). The CDR3 totals 15 residues. CDR3: CASSGPHSGRYEQYF. CDR3 sequence (DNA): TGTGCCAGCAGCGGGCCCCATAGCGGGAGGTACGAGCAGTACTTC.

The rearrangement links TRBV6-1 to TRBJ1-1; D is unresolved. Trimming shortened V by 0 bases and J by 4 bases, and 9 bases separated the two germline ends. The CDR3 totals 14 residues. Germline assignment: CDR1 MNHNS and CDR2 SASEGT. The CDR3 here is CASSEAIPRTEAFF. For the CDR3, the DNA is TGTGCCAGCAGTGAAGCGATCCCGCGCACTGAAGCTTTCTTT.

This clonotype was recorded a few times. This sequence joins TRBV7-9 and TRBJ1-1; D is unresolved. The germline CDR1 and CDR2 sequences are SEHNR and FQNEAQ (reference sequence). The germline V and J ends were trimmed by 5 bases and 6 bases, with 7 bases remaining between them. The CDR3 runs to 11 residues. CDR3 nucleotide sequence: TGTGCCAGCAGCCACGGGCCTGAAGCTTTCTTT. This sequence encodes CASSHGPEAFF.